A single T cell receptor beta chain is shown here with its context. No antigen is known for it. This sample stems from a study of neoadjuvant nivolumab and ipilimumab in lung cancer. Study results and limitations: From pretherapy to surgery, tumor richness and clonality rose with dual therapy. Pathologic regression was not significantly tied to TCR clonality. Compared with tumor-adjacent uninvolved lung, resected tumors showed greater richness and clonality.

Produced via immunoSEQ multiplex PCR; TCRdb's table is partial and in-frame only. Of almost 2,000 clones in the sample, more than 65% were seen once. The CDR3 covers 15 residues. With 2 bases clipped from V and 2 bases from J, the junction kept 4 bases outside the gene matches. Germline CDR1 reads WNHNN; CDR2 reads SYGVQD (reference sequence). The sample here was tumor tissue, taken before neoadjuvant nivolumab, alone or with ipilimumab. The V and J genes are TRBV10-1 and TRBJ2-3, with 7 bases fitting TRBD1. The clonotype originates from an adult with non-small cell lung cancer. The CDR3 bases are TGCGCCAGCAGTGAGGGAACAGGGGCCACAGATACGCAGTATTTT. Translating gives CASSEGTGATDTQYF.